These 16 T cell receptor beta chains were all obtained from the same sample, sequenced in a study of shared clonotypes between healthy human individuals. Repertoires were generated with immunoSEQ multiplex PCR, while TCRdb's copy carries only in-frame clones and drops some. Of roughly 2.4 million clones in the sample, 90% to 97% were seen once. Sample: naive CD4+ T cells sorted from blood. Indicated subset: CD45RA+ positively selected. Source of these receptors: a man between 18 and 29 years old in good health.

This chain's CDR3 is CASSKGLLNTEAFF. In DNA, the CDR3 is TGTGCCAGCAGTAAGGGACTGCTGAACACTGAAGCTTTCTTT. V and J are TRBV6-6 and TRBJ1-1; weak D call: TRBD1 (5 bases). CDR3 length: 14 amino acids. Germline-derived CDR1 and CDR2 are MNHNY and SVGAGI (reference sequence). V was cut by 5 bases and J by 0 bases, with 10 bases left in between.

V usage is TRBV19 and J usage is TRBJ2-7; 7 nucleotides match TRBD1. Germline-derived CDR1 and CDR2 are LNHDA and SQIVND (reference sequence). With 4 bases clipped from V and 0 bases from J, the junction kept 9 bases outside the gene matches. The CDR3 has 16 amino acids. The CDR3 region has the DNA TGTGCCAGTAGTAGTCTTAGACGGACAGGCTCCTACGAGCAGTACTTC. Protein: CASSSLRRTGSYEQYF.

The chain employs TRBV6-1 and TRBJ1-1, with D hard to call. V was pared by 7 bases and J by 8 bases, with 11 bases between. Germline CDR1 and CDR2: MNHNS and SASEGT. The CDR3 runs 11 residues. The CDR3 nucleotides read TGTGCCAGCAATCGAGGAGTAGAAGCTTTCTTT. Amino acids: CASNRGVEAFF.

V gene TRBV6-4 combines with J gene TRBJ2-3, with D perhaps matching TRBD1 (6 bases). The V end lost 5 bases, the J end lost 2 bases, and 17 bases lay between the germline ends. The germline V gene encodes CDR1 MRHNA and CDR2 SNTAGT. CDR3 length: 16 residues. The DNA for the CDR3 is TGTGCCAGCAGTCCCGGGACATTCGCATCCACAGATACGCAGTATTTT. Its translation: CASSPGTFASTDTQYF.

This chain uses TRBV30 with TRBJ2-3; D gene ambiguous. The germline CDR1 and CDR2 sequences are GTSNPN and SVGIG (reference sequence). The CDR3 runs to 11 residues. V lost 5 bases, J lost 3 bases, and 6 bases lay in between. The CDR3 region has the DNA TGTGCCTGGGGGCGGACAGATACGCAGTATTTT. Protein: CAWGRTDTQYF.

The CDR3 is CASSPGSRDTEAFF. In nucleotides, the CDR3 is TGTGCCAGCAGCCCAGGGTCGAGGGACACTGAAGCTTTCTTT. The chain employs TRBV6-6 and TRBJ1-1, with D perhaps TRBD1 (5 bases). CDR1 is MNHNY and CDR2 is SVGAGI in the germline V gene (reference sequence). V shed 6 bases and J shed 3 bases, with 14 bases lying between them. The CDR3 is 14 amino acids.

This sequence joins TRBV7-8 and TRBJ1-2, with D possibly TRBD1 on 6 matching bases. Per germline, CDR1 SGHVS and CDR2 FQNEAQ. The V end was cut by 3 bases, the J end by 3 bases, with 11 bases between. The CDR3 consists of 14 residues. CDR3 bases: TGTGCCAGCAGCTTCGCCAGGGGAGACTATGGCTACACCTTC. The encoded protein is CASSFARGDYGYTF.

Concerning this clone itself: The same CDR3 also results from other DNA sequences found in this sample. The V and J genes are TRBV25-1 and TRBJ2-7; D is uncertain. V lost 3 bases and J 3 bases, leaving 3 bases between the germline ends. Germline CDR1 is MGHDK and CDR2 is SYGVNS. The CDR3 is 11 residues long. In DNA, the CDR3 is TGTGCCAGCAGTGAGGTCTACGAGCAGTACTTC. It yields the protein CASSEVYEQYF.

This chain links TRBV28 with TRBJ2-7; D not certain. V lost 6 bases, J lost 4 bases, and 10 bases lay in between. The germline V gene encodes CDR1 MDHEN and CDR2 SYDVKM. This CDR3 spans 12 amino acids. CDR3 nucleotide sequence: TGTGCCAGCAGCACCTCTCGGTACGAGCAGTACTTC. Amino acids: CASSTSRYEQYF.

The J gene is TRBJ1-2, the V gene TRBV2; D unclear. The CDR3 is 14 residues long. V was clipped by 1 base and J by 8 bases, with 14 bases between them. Germline V gene lookup returns CDR1 SNHLY and CDR2 FYNNEI. CDR3 bases: TGTGCCAGCAGTGAAGACAATTCCGTCGGCGGCTACACCTTC. Translation: CASSEDNSVGGYTF. Supplemented by reference TRBV2 and TRBJ1-2, the full variable domain reads EPEVTQTPSHQVTQMGQEVILRCVPISNHLYFYWYRQILGQKVEFLVSFYNNEISEKSEIFDDQFSVERPDGSNFTLKIRSTKLEDSAMYFCASSEDNSVGGYTFGSGTRLTVV.

The chain has TRBV30 and TRBJ2-5; 7 nucleotides align to TRBD1. Looked up from germline, CDR1 is GTSNPN and CDR2 is SVGIG (reference sequence). This CDR3 has 15 residues. J lost 1 base, V lost 2 bases, and 7 bases had no gene match. For the CDR3, the DNA is TGTGCCTGGAGTCGACCGACAGGGTTCCAAGAGACCCAGTACTTC. It translates to CAWSRPTGFQETQYF. Full variable domain (outside the CDR3, taken from reference TRBV30 and TRBJ2-5): SQTIHQWPATLVQPVGSPLSLECTVEGTSNPNLYWYRQAAGRGLQLLFYSVGIGQISSEVPQNLSASRPQDRQFILSSKKLLLSDSGFYLCAWSRPTGFQETQYFGPGTRLLVL.

This chain uses TRBV25-1 with TRBJ2-5, with 8 bases matching TRBD2. CDR1 is MGHDK, CDR2 SYGVNS, per germline. There are 17 residues in the CDR3. V shed 6 bases, J shed 0 bases, and the junction held 12 bases outside the gene matches. Here the CDR3 DNA reads TGTGCCAGCAGACCGGGACTAGGAGAGGGACACCAAGAGACCCAGTACTTC. Amino acid sequence: CASRPGLGEGHQETQYF.

In its sample, this clone was seen a few times. The chain recombines TRBV10-3 with TRBJ1-2; tentative D call: TRBD1 (5 bases). CDR3 length equals 14 residues. V was shortened by 6 bases and J by 3 bases, with 14 bases between the two germline ends. Germline V gene lookup returns CDR1 ENHRY and CDR2 SYGVKD. This CDR3 is CAISATWGDYGYTF. For the CDR3, the DNA is TGTGCCATCAGCGCAACATGGGGGGACTATGGCTACACCTTC.

The chain couples TRBV15 to TRBJ1-4; 8 bases fit TRBD1. The CDR3 sequence is 15 residues long. Trimming cost V 8 bases and J 2 bases; bases outside gene matches: 7. The germline V gene has CDR1 LNHNV and CDR2 YYDKDF (reference sequence). The chain's CDR3 is CATARQGATNEKLFF. CDR3 DNA sequence: TGTGCCACCGCACGGCAGGGGGCGACTAATGAAAAACTGTTTTTT.

The chain has TRBV4-1 and TRBJ2-7; 10 positions match TRBD1. The CDR3 runs to 14 residues. V lost 5 bases, J lost 5 bases, and 6 bases stayed unmatched. In germline, CDR1 is MGHRA, CDR2 YSYEKL. Here the CDR3 DNA reads TGCGCCAGCAGCTACTCCGGGACAGGGGACGAGCAGTACTTC. Translated: CASSYSGTGDEQYF.

The chain couples TRBV5-8 to TRBJ2-1, with TRBD2 matching 11 bases. V lost 0 bases, J lost 4 bases, and 3 bases stayed unmatched. Per germline, CDR1 SGHTS and CDR2 YDEGEE. The CDR3 is made up of 16 amino acids. This chain's CDR3 is CASSLGTSGSYNEQFF. As DNA, the CDR3 is TGTGCCAGCAGCTTGGGAACTAGCGGGAGTTACAATGAGCAGTTCTTC.